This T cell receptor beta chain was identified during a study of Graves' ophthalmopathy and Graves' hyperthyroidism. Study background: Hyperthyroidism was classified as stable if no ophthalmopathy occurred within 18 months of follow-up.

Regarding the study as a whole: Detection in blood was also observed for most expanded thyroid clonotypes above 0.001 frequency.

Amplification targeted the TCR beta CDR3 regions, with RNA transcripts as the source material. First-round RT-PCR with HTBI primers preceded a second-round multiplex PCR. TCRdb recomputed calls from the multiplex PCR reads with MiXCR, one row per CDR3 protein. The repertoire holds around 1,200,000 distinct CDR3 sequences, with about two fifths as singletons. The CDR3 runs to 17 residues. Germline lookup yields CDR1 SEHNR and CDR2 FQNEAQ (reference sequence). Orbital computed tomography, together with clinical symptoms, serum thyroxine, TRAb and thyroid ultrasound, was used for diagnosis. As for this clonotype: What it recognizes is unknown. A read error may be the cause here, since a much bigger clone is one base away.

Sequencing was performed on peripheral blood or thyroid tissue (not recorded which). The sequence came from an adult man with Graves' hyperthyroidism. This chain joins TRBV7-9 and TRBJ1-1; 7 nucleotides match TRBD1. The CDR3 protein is CASSFRQGGLMNTGAFF. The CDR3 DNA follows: TGTGCCAGCAGCTTTCGACAGGGAGGTTTAATGAACACTGGAGCTTTCTTT.